This TCR beta chain was documented in a study of T cells in localized non-small cell lung cancer. General study points: The study found T cell clonality highest in uninvolved adjacent lung, above tumor.

TCRdb's copy holds only in-frame clones and misses some; the assay was immunoSEQ multiplex PCR. The sample carries 4,500 or so clones, roughly 21% recorded once. By share, this clone ranks as medium-sized (0.01 to 0.1%). No antigen is known for it. The specimen comprised lung tumor tissue, sampled before any cancer treatment. The sequence came from a female donor older than 55 with stage I lung adenocarcinoma.

The DNA of the CDR3 is TGTGCCAGCAGCCTTGGCGGGGGTTACCGAACCGAGCAGTTCTTC. Amino acids: CASSLGGGYRTEQFF. The V call is TRBV6-8, the J call TRBJ2-1; 7 bases map to TRBD2. V gave up 6 bases and J gave up 10 bases; unmatched junction bases: 15. CDR3 size: 15 residues. The germline V gene encodes CDR1 MNHGY and CDR2 SAAAGT.